This T cell receptor beta chain came from a study of T-cell memory formation after mild COVID-19 (dated by TCRdb to about 2021). Some background on the complete study: TCR sequence clusters from the two donors were found to be largely donor specific. In a couple of donors, T-cell clones that expanded and contracted after mild COVID-19 were followed by sequencing TCRalpha and TCRbeta repertoires longitudinally. The cohort was made up of two young adult volunteers, one female and one male, who were previously healthy. Findings and caveats that apply to the study as a whole: Some responding clones were found in pre-infection memory, which suggests that pre-existing cross-reactive memory T cells took part in the SARS-CoV-2 response. Contracting CD4+ clones were found mainly in CM and EM memory subsets, while CD8+ clones were enriched in EMRA. SARS-CoV-2 specificity was not confirmed for the second-wave clones peaking on day 37. The study covered only a couple of mild cases, and larger cohorts including severe cases with pre-infection samples were considered necessary. Balanced CD4/CD8 phenotypes were observed for clones contracting from day 15 to 85, whereas a bias towards CD4+ was observed for a second wave of clones expanding from day 15 to 37.

In this sample, this clonotype turned up a few times. Its antigen remains unidentified. No qualities accompany the bases; no much larger clone lies one base away. At the junction V is shortened by 4 bases and J by 4 bases, with 10 bases in between. The CDR3 measures 13 amino acids from cysteine to phenylalanine. The sequence is cut down to CDR3 DNA, 39 bases in frame from base 1. In the germline V gene, CDR1 corresponds to LGHNA and CDR2 to YSLEER. PBMCs were isolated by Ficoll-Paque density gradient centrifugation. Reads for this sample came from an Illumina NovaSeq 6000. cDNA libraries for TCRalpha and TCRbeta were prepared by 5'RACE using constant-segment primers, with sample barcodes and unique molecular identifiers added. RNA was extracted from every sample with Trizol reagent. Library amplification was performed in two PCR steps, and a second sample barcode and Illumina TruSeq adapters were introduced in the second step. Sequencing of libraries was performed on an Illumina NovaSeq with 2 x 150 bp paired-end reads. In the original analysis: Reads were demultiplexed and collapsed into UMI-guided consensus sequences with migec v1.2.7. With mixcr v2.1.11, UMI consensuses were aligned to TRA and TRB V and J templates and assembled into clonotypes. Expanded or contracted clonotypes were those called significant by both edgeR and NoisET, with noise models trained on biological replicates. For edgeR calls, a false discovery rate-adjusted p below 0.01 and a log2 fold-change threshold of 1 were applied. As an exploratory analysis of dynamics, PCA with hierarchical clustering was applied to max-normalized trajectories of the 1000 most abundant clonotypes. The CD4 or CD8 phenotype of responding clones was assigned using the separately sequenced CD4+ and CD8+ repertoires. TCRdb reworked the public reads: Q25 trimming with fastp, MiXCR clone assembly, productive beta chains retained. Identical CDR3 protein sequences are pooled into one entry, listed with their most common genes and DNA. What appears here as the V and J calls and clone size reflects TCRdb's work, not the paper's. The sample contains around 50,000 distinct CDR3 sequences, around 12% of them found a single time. The ten largest clones represent 24% of the sample.

The sequence is built from TRBV4-3 and TRBJ1-2; confidence is insufficient to name the D gene. The specimen sequenced was PBMCs or a T cell subset sorted from them (not recorded which). The sequence came from a man aged 18 to 30 who had mild COVID-19 (a few samples of this study predate the infection). The sample titles of this study are shuffled in the database, so cell type and time point are left out; the donor was told from shared clones. CDR3 region: CASSPGKGYGYTF. The nucleotides read TGCGCCAGCAGCCCGGGGAAAGGCTATGGCTACACCTTC.